Shown below are 10 T cell receptor beta chains from a single sample sequenced in a study of blood T cell repertoires in COVID-19. Sequencing was performed with immunoSEQ multiplex PCR; in TCRdb, only in-frame clones are kept and a portion is missing. The sample consists of 450,000 or so clones, about 90% of them appearing once. The sequenced material came from peripheral blood. Receptors originate from a man in his late teens or twenties with COVID-19, enrolled during active disease.

CDR3 nucleotide sequence: TGTGCCAGCAGCTTAGCGCTAACCGGGGATACGCAGTATTTT. Translated: CASSLALTGDTQYF. The chain has TRBV7-8 and TRBJ2-3; D uncertain. The germline CDR1 and CDR2 sequences are SGHVS and FQNEAQ. The CDR3 is made up of 14 amino acids. V dropped 0 bases and J dropped 6 bases, with 10 bases sitting between them.

This chain connects TRBV6-5 to TRBJ1-5; 9 nucleotides line up with TRBD1. The CDR3 loop spans 15 amino acids. V dropped 6 bases and J dropped 5; count of bases not matched to a gene: 8. Germline V gene lookup returns CDR1 MNHEY and CDR2 SVGAGI. For the CDR3, the DNA is TGTGCCAGCAGGCCCGGGACAGGGTGGCATCAGCCCCAGCATTTT. This encodes CASRPGTGWHQPQHF.

V and J are TRBV12-5 and TRBJ2-2, with TRBD2 as a possible D gene (6 bases). The ends were cut back, 2 bases at V and 6 bases at J, with 13 bases in the middle. The V gene's germline CDR1 is LGHNT and CDR2 FRNRAP. The CDR3 consists of 15 residues. The CDR3 loop is CASGLSWTGAGELFF. CDR3 DNA: TGTGCTAGTGGTTTGTCATGGACGGGGGCCGGGGAGCTGTTTTTT.

The chain combines TRBV4-1 with TRBJ1-1; 8 nucleotides match TRBD1. Germline-derived CDR1 and CDR2 are MGHRA and YSYEKL. The V segment lost 6 bases and the J segment 4 bases; nucleotides outside the gene matches: 10. The CDR3 runs 15 residues. The CDR3 DNA is TGCGCCAGCAGTCCGAGACAGGGGTCGAGCACTGAAGCTTTCTTT. This encodes CASSPRQGSSTEAFF.

The V and J genes are TRBV6-1 and TRBJ2-5; 9 positions agree with TRBD2. After removal of 1 base from V and 1 base from J, the junction contained 4 bases not matched to a gene. The CDR3 has 16 residues. CDR1 is MNHNS, CDR2 SASEGT, per germline. CDR3 sequence (DNA): TGTGCCAGCAGTGAAGGTCCGCGGGGGGGCCAAGAGACCCAGTACTTC. Translation gives CASSEGPRGGQETQYF.

The V and J genes are TRBV18 and TRBJ2-1; 10 nucleotides align to TRBD2. CDR1 and CDR2 (germline): KGHSH, LQKENI. The J segment lost 6 bases and the V segment lost 2 bases, leaving 7 bases of the junction unmatched. The CDR3 contains 16 residues. CDR3 sequence (DNA): TGTGCCAGCTCACCAACGGCAGCGGGGGGGCGCAATGAGCAGTTCTTC. The encoded protein is CASSPTAAGGRNEQFF. The variable domain in full, with the rest retrieved from reference TRBV18 and TRBJ2-1, is NAGVMQNPRHLVRRRGQEARLRCSPMKGHSHVYWYRQLPEEGLKFMVYLQKENIIDESGMPKERFSAEFPKEGPSILRIQQVVRGDSAAYFCASSPTAAGGRNEQFFGPGTRLTVL.

This clone was recorded once. This chain connects TRBV5-1 to TRBJ2-7; TRBD1 agrees at 8 bases. Per the germline V gene, CDR1 is SGHRS and CDR2 is YFSETQ. The CDR3 sequence is 15 residues long. Trimming cost V 5 bases and J 5 bases; bases outside gene matches: 12. CDR3: CASSWSGQGFDEQYF. CDR3 in DNA: TGCGCCAGCAGTTGGTCCGGACAGGGCTTCGACGAGCAGTACTTC.

This clone came up a few times. The chain uses TRBV29-1 and TRBJ1-1; no clear D gene. Trimming cost V 5 bases and J 2 bases, with 6 bases left between them. Germline V gene sequence: CDR1 SQVTM, CDR2 ANQGSEA. The CDR3 spans 11 residues. In DNA, the CDR3 is TGCAGCGTTAGAGATAACACTGAAGCTTTCTTT. It yields the protein CSVRDNTEAFF.

This rearrangement joins TRBV14 to TRBJ2-5; TRBD2 matches 7 bases. The CDR3 sequence is 15 residues long. Trimming removed 4 bases from V and 4 bases from J; junction bases left unmatched: 9. CDR1 is SGHDN, CDR2 FVKESK, per germline. Here the CDR3 reads CASSPRDGRRETQYF. The CDR3 DNA sequence: TGTGCCAGCAGCCCCAGGGACGGGAGGAGAGAGACCCAGTACTTC.

Note on this clone: Other nucleotide sequences from this sample produce the same CDR3. The J gene is TRBJ2-7, the V gene TRBV7-2; D is undetermined. Looked up from germline, CDR1 is SGHTA and CDR2 is FQGNSA. The CDR3 runs to 11 residues. Trimming removed 2 bases at V and 3 bases at J, with 2 bases between. CDR3 sequence: CASSLYYEQYF. In DNA, the CDR3 is TGTGCCAGCAGCTTATACTACGAGCAGTACTTC.